This note documents a single TCR beta chain sequence. Its matching antigen is unknown. This CDR3 is 15 amino acids long. CDR1 LGHNA and CDR2 YNFKEQ come from the germline V gene. With 1 base removed from V and 12 bases from J, the gap between germline ends came to 21 bases. This entry belongs to a study of vaccination and CD4 T cells after COVID-19. Across the study: There were six male and four female convalescents, and two of them were Hispanic. Control cultures, each given a CEFX pool, an HIV-1 Nef pool, or no peptide, were included.

The Oncomine TCR Beta short-read assay was what sequenced the DNA obtained from cultured CD4+ T cells. MiXCR, run by TCRdb on the PCR reads, gives a single entry per CDR3 protein. Of 8,000 to 10,000 distinct CDR3 sequences in the sample, approximately 70% were seen once. The study's findings and limits: The great majority, 304 of 307 vaccine-specific clones, proved spike mono-reactive in convalescent patients.

As to treatment: roughly 11-day PBMC culture with coronavirus spike peptide pools or control peptides (ViraFEST assay). Negative selection recovered the CD4+ T cells once they had spent around 10 days in culture. V is TRBV4-2 and J is TRBJ1-2; TRBD1 is a possible D gene (6 bases). This receptor was identified in a human donor who had recovered from COVID-19. The material sequenced was CD4+ T cells from blood, cultured in vitro. The DNA for the CDR3 is TGTGCCAGCAGCCAAGGGGGCTCGAACTCGGGGGGCCACACCTTC. As protein: CASSQGGSNSGGHTF.